Below are 24 T cell receptor beta chains sequenced from a single sample in a study of vaccination and CD4 T cells after COVID-19. Scientists ran DNA taken from cultured CD4+ T cells through the Oncomine TCR Beta short-read assay for sequencing. TCRdb redid the calling of the PCR reads with MiXCR, one entry per CDR3 protein. The table lists approximately 20,000 distinct CDR3 sequences, around 58% of them singletons. These TCRs are of unknown antigen specificity. As to treatment: roughly 11-day PBMC culture with coronavirus spike peptide pools or control peptides (ViraFEST assay). Sequencing was performed on CD4+ T cells from blood, cultured in vitro. The receptors derive from a human donor who had recovered from COVID-19.

V gene TRBV7-2 combines with J gene TRBJ2-7; D is unresolved. Germline V gives CDR1 SGHTA, CDR2 FQGNSA. Trimming pared 0 bases from V and 2 bases from J, leaving 8 bases between. The CDR3 length is 14 residues. In DNA form, the CDR3 reads TGTGCCAGCAGCTTAGCGGGGAAGACCTACGAGCAGTACTTC. Protein: CASSLAGKTYEQYF.

This clonotype was observed a few times. The V and J genes are TRBV7-3 and TRBJ1-5; a weak D match, TRBD1 (5 bases). From germline, CDR1 is SGHTA and CDR2 FQGTGA. The CDR3 is 14 residues long. The germline V and J ends were trimmed by 5 bases and 10 bases, with 18 bases remaining between them. CDR3: CASSLLPVGDPQHF. The CDR3 region has the DNA TGTGCCAGCAGCCTCCTACCCGTGGGGGATCCCCAGCATTTT.

V gene TRBV5-1 combines with J gene TRBJ1-5; 8 bases align to TRBD1. This CDR3 has 14 residues. Germline trimming cut 6 bases from V and 7 bases from J; bases unmatched to any gene: 9. CDR1 is SGHRS, CDR2 YFSETQ, per germline. CDR3 loop: CASTFGQGEQPQHF. CDR3 DNA sequence: TGCGCCAGCACCTTCGGACAGGGAGAACAGCCCCAGCATTTT.

This chain joins TRBV5-1 and TRBJ1-1; D possibly corresponds to TRBD1 (5 bases). V lost 4 bases, J lost 2 bases, and 15 bases lay in between. Per germline, CDR1 SGHRS and CDR2 YFSETQ. This CDR3 comprises 15 residues. CDR3 loop: CASSPAGQRNTEAFF. The DNA for the CDR3 is TGCGCCAGCAGCCCCGCGGGGCAGAGAAACACTGAAGCTTTCTTT. Drawing the rest from reference TRBV5-1 and TRBJ1-1, the complete variable domain is KAGVTQTPRYLIKTRGQQVTLSCSPISGHRSVSWYQQTPGQGLQFLFEYFSETQRNKGNFPGRFSGRQFSNSRSEMNVSTLELGDSALYLCASSPAGQRNTEAFFGQGTRLTVV.

The CDR3 nucleotides are TGTGCCAGCAGACAGGGGGCCTACGAGCAGTACTTC. This gives the protein CASRQGAYEQYF. The genes are TRBV21-1 and TRBJ2-7; no check of the table's D call, TRBD1, against the DNA was made. TRBV21-1 is a recognized pseudogene. The CDR3 runs 12 residues.

J is TRBJ2-1 and V is TRBV7-3; 9 bases are shared with TRBD2. The germline gives CDR1 SGHTA, CDR2 FQGTGA. This CDR3 is built from 14 residues. V lost 2 bases and J lost 5; bases outside the gene matches: 1. The CDR3 DNA sequence: TGTGCCAGCAGCTTAGCTAGCGGGGACAATGAGCAGTTCTTC. Its protein is CASSLASGDNEQFF.

The chain links TRBV6-1 to TRBJ2-1, with D tentatively TRBD1 or TRBD2 (5 bases each). This CDR3 comprises 16 residues. V was shortened by 7 bases and J by 9 bases, with 25 bases between the two germline ends. In germline, CDR1 is MNHNS, CDR2 SASEGT. The CDR3 here is CASIPLGTPRLGEQFF. The CDR3 coding sequence is TGTGCCAGCATTCCTCTCGGGACCCCGCGCTTAGGTGAGCAGTTCTTC.

V and J are TRBV12-3 or TRBV12-4 and TRBJ2-7; possible D gene TRBD1, 5 bases. Deletions cut 5 bases from V and 5 bases from J, with 13 bases between. The CDR3 totals 13 residues. CDR3 sequence (DNA): TGTGCCAGCAGTGACCCAGGGAACAACGAGCAGTACTTC. Amino acids: CASSDPGNNEQYF.

The V call is TRBV10-3, the J call TRBJ2-5, with 10 bases aligning to TRBD2. The CDR3 extends over 15 amino acids. CDR1 ENHRY and CDR2 SYGVKD come from the germline V gene. V dropped 7 bases and J dropped 7; count of bases not matched to a gene: 12. The CDR3 sequence: CAIKREREGDVTQYF. In DNA form, the CDR3 reads TGTGCCATCAAGCGGGAGCGGGAGGGCGATGTGACCCAGTACTTC.

The genes are TRBV20-1 and TRBJ1-1; no reliable D call. The CDR3 has 14 amino acids. Germline loops: CDR1 DFQATT, CDR2 SNEGSKA (reference sequence). V was cut by 7 bases and J by 3 bases, with 18 bases left in between. The chain's CDR3 is CSGQTAYLHTEAFF. In DNA form, the CDR3 reads TGCAGTGGGCAGACCGCATACCTACACACTGAAGCTTTCTTT.

This clonotype was observed a few times. The CDR3 protein is CATQTRAGSYNSPLHF. The CDR3 nucleotides read TGTGCCACCCAGACTAGGGCCGGATCCTATAATTCACCCCTCCACTTT. V gene TRBV10-3 combines with J gene TRBJ1-6; D uncertain. This CDR3 region has 16 residues. Germline CDR1 ENHRY, CDR2 SYGVKD. The V end lost 10 bases, the J end lost 1 base, and 17 bases lay between the germline ends.

This clonotype came up a few times. The chain links TRBV15 to TRBJ1-2; weak D call: TRBD1 (6 bases). The V and J ends lost 0 bases and 8 bases respectively, with 13 bases between them. CDR1 and CDR2 (germline): LNHNV, YYDKDF (reference sequence). The CDR3 length is 14 residues. The CDR3 is CATSRERGAGGYTF. The CDR3 nucleotides read TGTGCCACCAGCAGAGAGAGGGGGGCGGGAGGCTACACCTTC. Full variable domain (outside the CDR3, taken from reference TRBV15 and TRBJ1-2): DAMVIQNPRYQVTQFGKPVTLSCSQTLNHNVMYWYQQKSSQAPKLLFHYYDKDFNNEADTPDNFQSRRPNTSFCFLDIRSPGLGDTAMYLCATSRERGAGGYTFGSGTRLTVV.

CDR3 loop: CSARDALTGEGEKLFF. CDR3 coding DNA: TGCAGTGCTAGAGATGCCCTTACAGGGGAGGGTGAAAAACTGTTTTTT. J is TRBJ1-4 and V is TRBV20-1; TRBD1 matches 7 bases. With V trimmed by 0 bases and J by 7 bases, 11 bases remained unmatched. CDR3 size: 16 residues. CDR1 is DFQATT, CDR2 SNEGSKA, per germline (reference sequence).

V usage is TRBV5-1 and J usage is TRBJ2-3; 9 nucleotides match TRBD2. This CDR3 is built from 16 residues. Germline V gene lookup returns CDR1 SGHRS and CDR2 YFSETQ. V gave up 3 bases and J gave up 6 bases; unmatched junction bases: 11. DNA of the CDR3: TGCGCCAGCAGCTCGGGGCCTAGCGGGATGGGGGATACGCAGTATTTT. Amino acids: CASSSGPSGMGDTQYF.

The chain employs TRBV12-3 or TRBV12-4 and TRBJ1-1; D is unresolved. The V end was cut by 6 bases, the J end by 0 bases, with 8 bases between. The CDR3 has 13 residues. The CDR3 DNA sequence: TGTGCCAGCAGCCGTCAAGTGAACACTGAAGCTTTCTTT. Its protein product is CASSRQVNTEAFF.

The chain has TRBV2 and TRBJ2-1, with D possibly TRBD2 on 5 matching bases. Trimming removed 6 bases from V and 10 bases from J, with 13 bases in between. The CDR3 runs 12 residues. Germline CDR1 is SNHLY and CDR2 is FYNNEI. This CDR3 reads CASSQGWEEQFF. The DNA of the CDR3 is TGTGCCAGCAGCCAAGGGTGGGAGGAGCAGTTCTTC.

V usage is TRBV12-3 or TRBV12-4 and J usage is TRBJ1-5; 10 bases fit TRBD1. The ends lost 7 bases at V and 2 bases at J; junction bases unmatched: 14. This CDR3 is 18 amino acids long. The CDR3 reads CASTTGTGANRGNQPQHF. CDR3 nucleotide sequence: TGTGCCAGCACAACCGGGACAGGGGCCAACCGAGGCAATCAGCCCCAGCATTTT.

The chain links TRBV28 to TRBJ1-4; the D gene is possibly TRBD1 (6 bases). Germline V gives CDR1 MDHEN, CDR2 SYDVKM. The CDR3 loop spans 15 amino acids. Trimming pared 2 bases from V and 13 bases from J, leaving 20 bases between. CDR3 nucleotides: TGTGCCAGCAGTTTACTACAGCTCGAGGGAGGGGGACTGTTTTTT. This sequence encodes CASSLLQLEGGGLFF.

This rearrangement joins TRBV19 to TRBJ2-7, with TRBD1 matching over 11 bases. CDR3 length: 15 amino acids. Germline V gene lookup returns CDR1 LNHDA and CDR2 SQIVND (reference sequence). Trimming removed 6 bases from V and 3 bases from J; junction bases left unmatched: 7. The CDR3 reads CASSPDRGRNYEQYF. The CDR3 DNA is TGTGCCAGTAGCCCGGACAGGGGGCGGAACTACGAGCAGTACTTC.

This chain uses TRBV29-1 with TRBJ1-2, with a possible D match to TRBD1 (6 bases). The CDR3 is 12 amino acids. The V end lost 6 bases, the J end lost 1 base, and 9 bases lay between the germline ends. The germline gives CDR1 SQVTM, CDR2 ANQGSEA. Here the CDR3 DNA reads TGCAGCGTGCCACAGGGTAACTATGGCTACACCTTC. The encoded protein is CSVPQGNYGYTF.

The chain employs TRBV15 and TRBJ1-5; 10 positions agree with TRBD1. The CDR3 has 15 amino acids. Germline V CDR1 and CDR2: LNHNV, YYDKDF (reference sequence). V shed 0 bases, J shed 8 bases, and the junction held 4 bases outside the gene matches. CDR3 in amino acids: CATSRDKGTGEPQHF. The CDR3 DNA follows: TGTGCCACCAGCAGAGATAAAGGGACAGGGGAGCCCCAGCATTTT.

This chain joins TRBV7-2 and TRBJ1-5, with D perhaps matching TRBD1 (5 bases). The CDR3 length is 13 residues. V was clipped by 5 bases and J by 8 bases, with 13 bases between them. Per germline, CDR1 SGHTA and CDR2 FQGNSA. The CDR3 loop is CASSRILGEPQHF. Here the CDR3 DNA reads TGTGCCAGCAGCCGAATTTTAGGGGAGCCCCAGCATTTT.

This chain links TRBV6-5 with TRBJ1-2; possible D gene TRBD1, 6 bases. V was shortened by 3 bases and J by 8 bases, with 10 bases between the two germline ends. The CDR3 is 12 amino acids. CDR1 MNHEY and CDR2 SVGAGI come from the germline V gene. DNA for the CDR3: TGTGCCAGCAGTTATACACAGGGAGGCTACACCTTC. It codes for CASSYTQGGYTF.

The chain combines TRBV20-1 with TRBJ2-1; D is possibly TRBD1 (5 bases). Germline V CDR1 and CDR2: DFQATT, SNEGSKA (reference sequence). With 0 bases removed from V and 6 bases from J, the gap between germline ends came to 21 bases. The CDR3 covers 17 residues. In DNA form, the CDR3 reads TGCAGTGCTAGAGATCCAGGTACCAGGGCGGTTAGCAATGAGCAGTTCTTC. Protein sequence: CSARDPGTRAVSNEQFF.